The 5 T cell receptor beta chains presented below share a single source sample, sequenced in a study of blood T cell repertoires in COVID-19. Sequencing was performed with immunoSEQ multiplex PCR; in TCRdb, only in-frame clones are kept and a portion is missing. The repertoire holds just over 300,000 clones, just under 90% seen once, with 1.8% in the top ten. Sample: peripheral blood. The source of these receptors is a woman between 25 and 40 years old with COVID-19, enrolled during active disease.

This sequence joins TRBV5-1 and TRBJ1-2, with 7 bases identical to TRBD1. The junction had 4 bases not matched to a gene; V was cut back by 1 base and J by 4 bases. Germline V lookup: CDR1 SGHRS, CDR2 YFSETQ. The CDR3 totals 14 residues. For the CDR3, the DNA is TGCGCCAGCAGCTTGAATCAGGGGGGCTATGGCTACACCTTC. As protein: CASSLNQGGYGYTF.

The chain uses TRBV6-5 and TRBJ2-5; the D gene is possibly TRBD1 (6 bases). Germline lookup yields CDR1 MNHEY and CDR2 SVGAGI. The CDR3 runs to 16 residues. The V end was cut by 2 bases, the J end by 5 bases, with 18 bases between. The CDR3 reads CASSYDRQGMDETQYF. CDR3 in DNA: TGTGCCAGCAGTTACGATCGTCAGGGGATGGATGAGACCCAGTACTTC.

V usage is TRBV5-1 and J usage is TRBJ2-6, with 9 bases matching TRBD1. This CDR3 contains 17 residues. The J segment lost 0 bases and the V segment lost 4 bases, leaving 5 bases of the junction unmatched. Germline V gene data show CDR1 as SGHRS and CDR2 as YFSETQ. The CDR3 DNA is TGCGCCAGCAGCCGCGGGACAGGGAGCTCTGGGGCCAACGTCCTGACTTTC. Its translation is CASSRGTGSSGANVLTF.

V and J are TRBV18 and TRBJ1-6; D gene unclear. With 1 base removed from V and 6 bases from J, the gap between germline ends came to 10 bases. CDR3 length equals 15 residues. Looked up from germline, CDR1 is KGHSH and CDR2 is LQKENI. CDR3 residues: CASSPRADTNSPLHF. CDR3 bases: TGTGCCAGCTCACCACGGGCAGACACTAATTCACCCCTCCACTTT.

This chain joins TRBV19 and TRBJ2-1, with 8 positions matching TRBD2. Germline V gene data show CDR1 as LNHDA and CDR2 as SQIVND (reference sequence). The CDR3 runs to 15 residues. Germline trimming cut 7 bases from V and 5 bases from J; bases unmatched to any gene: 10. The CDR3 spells CASISLGGGNNEQFF. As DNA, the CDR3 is TGTGCCAGTATTTCATTGGGCGGGGGGAACAATGAGCAGTTCTTC.